Each of the 5 T cell receptor beta chains below was sequenced from the same sample in a study of blood T cell repertoires in COVID-19. Assay used: immunoSEQ multiplex PCR; TCRdb lists only in-frame clones, some missing. The table lists more than 25,000 clones, roughly 90% of them singletons. The specimen was peripheral blood. These receptors came from a man in his 60s with active COVID-19.

The V call is TRBV30, the J call TRBJ1-2; 11 positions match TRBD1. The CDR3 is 13 residues long. The ends lost 4 bases at V and 8 bases at J; junction bases unmatched: 6. CDR1 and CDR2 (germline): GTSNPN, SVGIG (reference sequence). The CDR3 DNA reads TGTGCCTGGACCCTGCGGGACAGGGGGGGCTACACCTTC. This translates into CAWTLRDRGGYTF.

As concerns this clone: This CDR3 fails to terminate in the conserved phenylalanine or tryptophan, so it likely reflects a read error. No DNA is shown, since the ends of the CDR3 on it are uncertain; the CDR3 is the one TCRdb lists. The rearrangement uses TRBV24-1 and TRBJ1-4; TRBD1 is the table's D call and was not checked against the DNA. The V gene's germline CDR1 is KGHDR and CDR2 SFDVKD. The CDR3 numbers 11 amino acids, ends counted. CDR3 in amino acids: CATSDFQGISR.

The chain links TRBV9 to TRBJ1-4; D possibly corresponds to TRBD1 (5 bases). Between the trimmed V and J ends, which lost 0 bases and 5 bases, there was a span of 8 bases. In germline, CDR1 is SGDLS, CDR2 YYNGEE. The CDR3 is made up of 14 amino acids. The CDR3 DNA sequence: TGTGCCAGCAGCGTAGGGGGCCCAAATGAAAAACTGTTTTTT. Protein sequence: CASSVGGPNEKLFF.

This chain links TRBV20-1 with TRBJ1-4, with D possibly TRBD1 on 6 matching bases. This CDR3 contains 14 residues. Trimming left V 3 bases short and J 2 bases short, with 10 bases between. CDR1 is DFQATT and CDR2 is SNEGSKA in the germline V gene (reference sequence). In DNA form, the CDR3 reads TGCAGTGCTAGTACAGGGATCACTAATGAAAAACTGTTTTTT. Protein sequence: CSASTGITNEKLFF.

J is TRBJ1-1 and V is TRBV5-1; 9 nucleotides agree with TRBD1. This CDR3 is 14 amino acids long. CDR1 is SGHRS, CDR2 YFSETQ, per germline. With 3 bases clipped from V and 4 bases from J, the junction kept 4 bases outside the gene matches. Here the CDR3 reads CASSSQGAVTEAFF. The DNA for the CDR3 is TGCGCCAGCAGCTCACAGGGGGCAGTCACTGAAGCTTTCTTT.